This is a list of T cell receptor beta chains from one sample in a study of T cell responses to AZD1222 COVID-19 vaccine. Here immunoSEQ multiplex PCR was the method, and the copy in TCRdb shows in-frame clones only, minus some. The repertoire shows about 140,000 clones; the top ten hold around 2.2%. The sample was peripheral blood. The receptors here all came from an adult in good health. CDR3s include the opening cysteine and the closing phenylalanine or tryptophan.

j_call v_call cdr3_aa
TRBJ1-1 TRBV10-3 CAISGGAGRENTEAFF
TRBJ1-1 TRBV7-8 CASTPRRLQRTEAFF
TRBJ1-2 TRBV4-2 CASSQDRDRGYEGYTF
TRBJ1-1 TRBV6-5 CASSYPGQGGSTEAFF
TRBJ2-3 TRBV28 CASSFPLATSTDTQYF
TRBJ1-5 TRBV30 CAWSLVGRASPQHF
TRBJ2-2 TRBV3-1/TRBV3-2 CASSQARLAGGLAELFF
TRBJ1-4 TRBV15 CATSRVPSEKLFF
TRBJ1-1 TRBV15 CATRSTINTEAFF
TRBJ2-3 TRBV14 CASSPWTATDTQYF
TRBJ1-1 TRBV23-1 CASPRTGTGGLYGVDTEAFF
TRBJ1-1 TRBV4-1 CASSQGVTEAFF
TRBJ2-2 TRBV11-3 CASTRTNTGELFF
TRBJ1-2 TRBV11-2 CASSLANYGYTF
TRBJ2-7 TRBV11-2 CASSLGAGYEQYF
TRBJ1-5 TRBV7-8 CASSLVEGPQPQHF
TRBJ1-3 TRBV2 CASSEAGPSGTIYF